This T cell receptor beta chain was captured in a study of CD8 T cells in Susac syndrome. Study-wide background: Patients with Susac syndrome were therapy-naive, on corticosteroids, or on intravenous immunoglobulin alone at the time that blood was drawn. Study conclusions and caveats: In total CD8+ repertoires, approximately 17 Susac-specific public clones were found, and in CD8+ TEMRA repertoires, about five were found. Maximal CD8+ clonal expansion in Susac was observed within TEMRA cells and among active patients.

As concerns this clonotype: Its antigen is undetermined.

Germline CDR1 is LGHDT and CDR2 is YNNKEL (reference sequence). The V end lost 0 bases, the J end lost 2 bases, and 11 bases lay between the germline ends. The CDR3 consists of 15 residues. Random hexamers served to reverse transcribe roughly 0.45 to 1 ug RNA. Using its own MiXCR run on the immunoSEQ multiplex PCR reads, TCRdb lists one record per CDR3 protein. The top ten hold around 0.38% of the sample, which has approximately 100,000 distinct CDR3 sequences, roughly 95% seen once. Material for sequencing was CD8+ T cells from PBMCs. The chain carries TRBV3-1 and TRBJ2-7; D gene ambiguous. This receptor was identified in a human donor with Susac syndrome. CDR3 residues: CASSQEAGRTYEQYF. The CDR3 DNA sequence: TGTGCCAGCAGCCAAGAAGCCGGCAGAACCTACGAGCAGTACTTC.